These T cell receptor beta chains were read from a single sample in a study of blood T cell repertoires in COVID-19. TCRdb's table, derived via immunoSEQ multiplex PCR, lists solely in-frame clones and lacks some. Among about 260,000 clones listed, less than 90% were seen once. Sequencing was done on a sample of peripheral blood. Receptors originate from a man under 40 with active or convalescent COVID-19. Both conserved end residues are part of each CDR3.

CDR3 protein: CASSLAYYSGTTYNEQFF; V gene: TRBV7-9; J gene: TRBJ2-1
CDR3 protein: CASSLPLSGGLAFF; V gene: TRBV11-1; J gene: TRBJ1-1
CDR3 protein: CASRTYRSSGNTIYF; V gene: TRBV19; J gene: TRBJ1-3
CDR3 protein: CASSPRAYNEQFF; V gene: TRBV3-1/TRBV3-2; J gene: TRBJ2-1
CDR3 protein: CASSYSTPGQGSYEQYF; V gene: TRBV6-2/TRBV6-3; J gene: TRBJ2-7
CDR3 protein: CASRLQGTYEQYF; V gene: TRBV6-5; J gene: TRBJ2-7
CDR3 protein: CASSYQGQGWYEQYF; V gene: TRBV6-2/TRBV6-3; J gene: TRBJ2-7
CDR3 protein: CATSRGAGILDYGYTF; V gene: TRBV15; J gene: TRBJ1-2
CDR3 protein: CASSQIRQNTEAFF; V gene: TRBV7-8; J gene: TRBJ1-1
CDR3 protein: CASSFSGTGGYYEQYF; V gene: TRBV7-2; J gene: TRBJ2-7
CDR3 protein: CASSFGTNANYGYTF; V gene: TRBV7-9; J gene: TRBJ1-2
CDR3 protein: CASSMGSSYNSPLHF; V gene: TRBV19; J gene: TRBJ1-6
CDR3 protein: CASSQEGTANTGELFF; V gene: TRBV4-1; J gene: TRBJ2-2
CDR3 protein: CASSPGGQRYEQYF; V gene: TRBV4-3; J gene: TRBJ2-7
CDR3 protein: CASSLDSGTEAFF; V gene: TRBV5-8; J gene: TRBJ1-1
CDR3 protein: CAWSVQGQGSSYNSPLHF; V gene: TRBV30; J gene: TRBJ1-6
CDR3 protein: CASSERTVDSNYGYTF; V gene: TRBV9; J gene: TRBJ1-2
CDR3 protein: CASSYLGPGEKLFF; V gene: TRBV7-9; J gene: TRBJ1-4
CDR3 protein: CASSLVGAETYGYTF; V gene: TRBV7-2; J gene: TRBJ1-2
CDR3 protein: CASSYGGNEQFF; V gene: TRBV6-5; J gene: TRBJ2-1